Each of the 32 T cell receptor beta chains below was sequenced from the same sample in a study of blood T cell repertoires in COVID-19. Data came from immunoSEQ multiplex PCR; TCRdb stores just in-frame clones and leaves some out. The table lists 33,000 or so clones, around 91% of them singletons. The sample was peripheral blood. These receptors all come from a man aged 70-80 years with active or convalescent COVID-19.

The genes are TRBV7-2 and TRBJ1-2; D uncertain. CDR1 SGHTA and CDR2 FQGNSA come from the germline V gene. There are 13 residues in the CDR3. V was clipped by 5 bases and J by 2 bases, with 9 bases between them. The CDR3, as DNA: TGTGCCAGCAGCCTTCTTTCCAACTATGGCTACACCTTC. Translation gives CASSLLSNYGYTF.

J is TRBJ2-3 and V is TRBV30, with no clear D. The germline gives CDR1 GTSNPN, CDR2 SVGIG (reference sequence). V was clipped by 0 bases and J by 1 base, with 11 bases between them. The CDR3 loop spans 15 amino acids. The CDR3 is CAWSVGQPGTDTQYF. Written as DNA, the CDR3 is TGTGCCTGGAGTGTTGGGCAGCCGGGCACAGATACGCAGTATTTT.

The genes are TRBV5-1 and TRBJ1-2, with D perhaps TRBD1 (6 bases). The CDR3 spans 14 residues. The V and J ends lost 0 bases and 8 bases respectively, with 14 bases between them. CDR1 SGHRS and CDR2 YFSETQ come from the germline V gene. The CDR3, as DNA: TGCGCCAGCAGCTTGGAGGGCCTCAGGGGCGGCTACACCTTC. Translated, it gives CASSLEGLRGGYTF.

CDR3 sequence (DNA): TGTGCCAGCAGCCTGGGTATAGCTAGCGGGAGCATCGGGGAGCTGTTTTTT. Translation: CASSLGIASGSIGELFF. V gene TRBV11-3 combines with J gene TRBJ2-2, with 10 positions matching TRBD2. V lost 5 bases, J lost 7 bases, and 13 bases stayed unmatched. Germline V gives CDR1 SGHNT, CDR2 YENEEA. This CDR3 is 17 amino acids long.

This clone was counted a few times. V gene TRBV5-1 combines with J gene TRBJ2-5, with TRBD2 matching 12 bases. V gave up 0 bases and J gave up 1 base; unmatched junction bases: 4. The CDR3 runs 17 residues. Germline V gives CDR1 SGHRS, CDR2 YFSETQ. CDR3 sequence: CASSLVGTSGSQETQYF. DNA for the CDR3: TGCGCCAGCAGCTTGGTCGGGACTAGCGGGTCCCAAGAGACCCAGTACTTC.

This clone came up a few times. This chain uses TRBV4-3 with TRBJ1-4, with 8 nucleotides matching TRBD1. The length of the CDR3 is 15 residues. Unmatched junction bases numbered 9, after V lost 4 bases and J lost 8 bases. CDR1 and CDR2 (germline): LGHNA, YSLEER. The CDR3 DNA follows: TGCGCCAGCAGCCCTAGGCAGGGGGCCGTAGAAAAACTGTTTTTT. Translated: CASSPRQGAVEKLFF.

The J gene is TRBJ2-2, the V gene TRBV30, with a weak D call TRBD2 (6 bases). The length of the CDR3 is 17 residues. Germline-derived CDR1 and CDR2 are GTSNPN and SVGIG (reference sequence). Trimming shortened V by 4 bases and J by 4 bases, and 22 bases separated the two germline ends. The CDR3 is CAWTPSRDFPPTGELFF. The DNA for the CDR3 is TGTGCCTGGACTCCCTCCCGGGACTTCCCCCCCACCGGGGAGCTGTTTTTT.

The rearrangement uses TRBV6-5 and TRBJ2-5; 10 bases match TRBD2. This CDR3 has 15 amino acids. Germline loops: CDR1 MNHEY, CDR2 SVGAGI. The V gene end was trimmed by 3 bases and the J gene end by 5 bases; junction bases not matched to a gene: 6. CDR3 region: CASSYSSGRGETQYF. In nucleotides, the CDR3 is TGTGCCAGCAGTTATTCTAGCGGGAGAGGGGAGACCCAGTACTTC.

The genes are TRBV4-1 and TRBJ1-3, with no clear D. Per the germline V gene, CDR1 is MGHRA and CDR2 is YSYEKL. CDR3 length: 16 amino acids. Trimming shortened V by 1 base and J by 11 bases, and 21 bases separated the two germline ends. This CDR3 is CASSQGVRSRSISIYF. In nucleotides, the CDR3 is TGCGCCAGCAGCCAAGGGGTTAGGTCGCGGTCAATCTCCATATATTTT.

The chain uses TRBV6-5 and TRBJ1-1; tentative D call: TRBD1 (5 bases). Per the germline V gene, CDR1 is MNHEY and CDR2 is SVGAGI. There are 11 residues in the CDR3. Trimming cost V 6 bases and J 4 bases, with 6 bases left between them. CDR3 DNA sequence: TGTGCCAGCAGCCAGGGCACTGAAGCTTTCTTT. Translation gives CASSQGTEAFF.

The J gene is TRBJ1-1, the V gene TRBV7-2; D not certain. V was clipped by 1 base and J by 0 bases, with 9 bases between them. The V gene's germline CDR1 is SGHTA and CDR2 FQGNSA. This CDR3 comprises 15 residues. Written as DNA, the CDR3 is TGTGCCAGCAGCTTAGGGCAGATATTGAACACTGAAGCTTTCTTT. It encodes CASSLGQILNTEAFF. The whole variable domain, remainder taken from reference TRBV7-2 and TRBJ1-1, is GAGVSQSPSNKVTEKGKDVELRCDPISGHTALYWYRQSLGQGLEFLIYFQGNSAPDKSGLPSDRFSAERTGGSVSTLTIQRTQQEDSAVYLCASSLGQILNTEAFFGQGTRLTVV.

The chain has TRBV30 and TRBJ1-1; D is perhaps TRBD1 (6 bases). CDR1 and CDR2 (germline): GTSNPN, SVGIG (reference sequence). CDR3 length: 13 residues. Trimming left V 4 bases short and J 5 bases short, with 14 bases between. The chain's CDR3 is CAWINREGTEAFF. Here the CDR3 DNA reads TGTGCCTGGATTAACAGGGAGGGGACTGAAGCTTTCTTT.

In DNA, the CDR3 is TGTGCCAGTACCGAGGACAGGAGTATAACTGAAGCTTTCTTT. This codes for CASTEDRSITEAFF. The chain combines TRBV19 with TRBJ1-1; 7 bases match TRBD1. Germline CDR1 is LNHDA and CDR2 is SQIVND (reference sequence). Losses at the gene ends were 7 bases for V and 5 bases for J; bases not matched to a gene: 10. This CDR3 region has 14 residues.

The chain combines TRBV28 with TRBJ2-7; D remains unclear. The CDR3 contains 9 residues. Trimming cost V 10 bases and J 6 bases, with 7 bases left between them. Germline CDR1 and CDR2: MDHEN and SYDVKM. CDR3 sequence: CATLIEQYF. DNA for the CDR3: TGTGCCACCTTAATCGAGCAGTACTTC.

The chain has TRBV5-5 and TRBJ1-1, with a weak D call TRBD1 (6 bases). This CDR3 contains 15 residues. Germline values: CDR1 SGHKS, CDR2 YYEKEE (reference sequence). Trimming shortened V by 6 bases and J by 0 bases, and 15 bases separated the two germline ends. The CDR3 spells CASTPRTEMNTEAFF. CDR3 DNA: TGTGCCAGCACCCCAAGGACAGAGATGAACACTGAAGCTTTCTTT.

V and J are TRBV18 and TRBJ1-1; weak D call: TRBD1 (6 bases). Germline lookup yields CDR1 KGHSH and CDR2 LQKENI. The CDR3 has 13 amino acids. Between the trimmed V and J ends, which lost 6 bases and 5 bases, there was a span of 13 bases. This CDR3 reads CASSEQGWTEAFF. The DNA of the CDR3 is TGTGCCAGCTCCGAACAGGGTTGGACTGAAGCTTTCTTT.

This chain uses TRBV5-8 with TRBJ1-1, with D possibly TRBD1 on 6 matching bases. CDR1 is SGHTS and CDR2 is YDEGEE in the germline V gene. V lost 2 bases to trimming and J lost 5 bases, with 13 bases between them. The CDR3 contains 14 residues. This CDR3 reads CASSLWGRGTEAFF. CDR3 nucleotide sequence: TGTGCCAGCAGCTTATGGGGGCGGGGGACTGAAGCTTTCTTT.

V gene TRBV6-2 or TRBV6-3 combines with J gene TRBJ2-5, with TRBD2 identical over 8 bases. This CDR3 contains 15 residues. From germline, CDR1 is MNHEY and CDR2 SVGEGT. V dropped 0 bases and J dropped 5; count of bases not matched to a gene: 5. As DNA, the CDR3 is TGTGCCAGCAGTTACTCCTCCAGCGGGGGTGAGACCCAGTACTTC. Amino acid sequence: CASSYSSSGGETQYF.

The V and J genes are TRBV19 and TRBJ2-2, with 7 positions matching TRBD1. With V trimmed by 7 bases and J by 0 bases, 5 bases remained unmatched. The CDR3 totals 15 residues. Looked up from germline, CDR1 is LNHDA and CDR2 is SQIVND (reference sequence). CDR3: CASTTGASNTGELFF. The CDR3 region has the DNA TGTGCCAGTACCACAGGGGCCTCGAACACCGGGGAGCTGTTTTTT.

This clone was seen a handful of times. The chain links TRBV19 to TRBJ1-3, with a weak D call TRBD1 (5 bases). V lost 4 bases, J lost 0 bases, and 16 bases lay in between. Per germline, CDR1 LNHDA and CDR2 SQIVND (reference sequence). The CDR3 is 17 amino acids. The CDR3 sequence is CASSRGGTIFSGNTIYF. DNA of the CDR3: TGTGCCAGTAGTAGGGGCGGAACCATTTTCTCTGGAAACACCATATATTTT.

The V gene is TRBV11-3, the J gene TRBJ2-5; a weak D match, TRBD1 (6 bases). CDR3 length: 15 amino acids. With 1 base removed from V and 4 bases from J, the gap between germline ends came to 13 bases. Germline-derived CDR1 and CDR2 are SGHNT and YENEEA. The CDR3 region has the DNA TGTGCCAGCAGCTTAGTCTCCGGACAGACAGAGACCCAGTACTTC. This sequence encodes CASSLVSGQTETQYF.

The CDR3 bases are TGCGCCAGCAGCTTGCCTGAGCGCAACACCGGGGAGCTGTTTTTT. Translation: CASSLPERNTGELFF. V usage is TRBV5-1 and J usage is TRBJ2-2; D not certain. This CDR3 is 15 amino acids long. V shed 1 base and J shed 2 bases, with 9 bases lying between them. Germline V gene sequence: CDR1 SGHRS, CDR2 YFSETQ.

The V and J genes are TRBV28 and TRBJ2-3, with D possibly matching TRBD1 (6 bases). Trimming stripped 2 bases from V and 11 bases from J, with 11 bases between. There are 12 residues in the CDR3. The germline gives CDR1 MDHEN, CDR2 SYDVKM. CDR3 amino acids: CASSLATGGQYF. CDR3 nucleotides: TGTGCCAGCAGTTTAGCGACAGGAGGGCAGTATTTT.

The chain employs TRBV11-2 and TRBJ1-3; 7 positions match TRBD1. The CDR3 extends over 14 amino acids. Losses at the gene ends were 3 bases for V and 4 bases for J; bases not matched to a gene: 3. Germline V gene lookup returns CDR1 SGHAT and CDR2 FQNNGV. For the CDR3, the DNA is TGTGCCAGCAGCTTTACAGGGGTGGGAAACACCATATATTTT. This codes for CASSFTGVGNTIYF.

The chain combines TRBV7-9 with TRBJ1-6; possibly TRBD1 for D (6 bases). The V gene's germline CDR1 is SEHNR and CDR2 FQNEAQ (reference sequence). There are 14 residues in the CDR3. V lost 5 bases and J lost 6, with 11 bases in between. DNA for the CDR3: TGTGCCAGCAGCCCCGGACAGCCTAATTCACCCCTCCACTTT. Translated: CASSPGQPNSPLHF.

This chain joins TRBV7-9 and TRBJ1-5; D unclear. The germline V gene has CDR1 SEHNR and CDR2 FQNEAQ (reference sequence). Trimming removed 6 bases at V and 1 base at J, with 10 bases between. There are 14 residues in the CDR3. CDR3: CASSPGSSNQPQHF. The CDR3 DNA sequence: TGTGCCAGCAGTCCGGGGAGCAGCAATCAGCCCCAGCATTTT.

V is TRBV5-5 and J is TRBJ2-7, with D possibly being TRBD2 (5 bases). Germline assignment: CDR1 SGHKS and CDR2 YYEKEE (reference sequence). V was cut by 4 bases and J by 0 bases, with 14 bases left in between. The CDR3 sequence is 15 residues long. For the CDR3, the DNA is TGTGCCAGCAGCCCCGGACTCTGGAGCTCCTACGAGCAGTACTTC. Translated, it gives CASSPGLWSSYEQYF.

This chain links TRBV6-6 with TRBJ1-2; D is undetermined. This CDR3 region has 13 residues. Between the trimmed V and J ends, which lost 2 bases and 3 bases, there was a span of 7 bases. Germline V gives CDR1 MNHNY, CDR2 SVGAGI (reference sequence). Here the CDR3 reads CASSYEQDYGYTF. CDR3 sequence (DNA): TGTGCCAGCAGTTACGAGCAGGACTATGGCTACACCTTC.

The chain is built from TRBV18 and TRBJ2-1, with TRBD2 as a possible D gene (5 bases). Germline CDR1 and CDR2: KGHSH and LQKENI. With 4 bases removed from V and 3 bases from J, the gap between germline ends came to 10 bases. This CDR3 is 14 amino acids long. CDR3 sequence (DNA): TGTGCCAGCTCACGACTACTCATCTACAATGAGCAGTTCTTC. Translating gives CASSRLLIYNEQFF.

The chain has TRBV5-4 and TRBJ1-2, with TRBD1 as a possible D gene (6 bases). The V end lost 0 bases, the J end lost 8 bases, and 11 bases lay between the germline ends. This CDR3 has 13 amino acids. In germline, CDR1 is SGHNT, CDR2 YYREEE (reference sequence). CDR3: CASSLVQGKGYTF. CDR3 sequence (DNA): TGTGCCAGCAGCTTGGTCCAGGGGAAAGGCTACACCTTC.

The rearrangement uses TRBV11-2 and TRBJ1-3; TRBD1 is a possible D gene (5 bases). The germline gives CDR1 SGHAT, CDR2 FQNNGV. V lost 3 bases and J 5 bases, leaving 11 bases between the germline ends. The CDR3 runs 14 residues. This CDR3 reads CASSFSGFRNTIYF. The CDR3 coding sequence is TGTGCCAGCAGCTTTTCAGGGTTCCGAAACACCATATATTTT.

This chain joins TRBV11-1 and TRBJ1-1, with a weak D call TRBD1 (6 bases). The CDR3 contains 13 residues. CDR1 and CDR2 (germline): SGHAT, FQDESV (reference sequence). V dropped 5 bases and J dropped 2 bases, with 9 bases sitting between them. The CDR3 DNA sequence: TGTGCCAGCAGCATGGGACAAAACACTGAAGCTTTCTTT. This encodes CASSMGQNTEAFF. The full variable domain, in which reference TRBV11-1 and TRBJ1-1 provide the parts outside the CDR3, is EAEVAQSPRYKITEKSQAVAFWCDPISGHATLYWYRQILGQGPELLVQFQDESVVDDSQLPKDRFSAERLKGVDSTLKIQPAELGDSAMYLCASSMGQNTEAFFGQGTRLTVV.